What follows is one T cell receptor (beta chain) and its context. Its matching antigen is unknown. The sample carries other DNA sequences with the same CDR3. The data were produced by immunoSEQ multiplex PCR, yet TCRdb's version contains in-frame clones alone and is incomplete. The sample carries 110,000 or so clones, about 86% recorded once. The data derive from a study of T cell responses to AZD1222 COVID-19 vaccine. Study-wide findings and caveats: Donors were mostly white British, more females; clonal diversity possibly underestimated.

CDR1 SEHNR and CDR2 FQNEAQ come from the germline V gene (reference sequence). The CDR3 is 15 amino acids. Losses at the gene ends were 5 bases for V and 4 bases for J; bases not matched to a gene: 5. The starting material was peripheral blood, obtained 28 days after the second AZD1222 dose. The sequence was obtained from an adult who received the AZD1222 COVID-19 vaccine. The rearrangement joins TRBV7-9 to TRBJ2-1; TRBD2 matches at 10 bases. Here the CDR3 DNA reads TGTGCCAGCAGCCGTCTAGCGGGAGAATACAATGAGCAGTTCTTC. Encoded protein: CASSRLAGEYNEQFF.